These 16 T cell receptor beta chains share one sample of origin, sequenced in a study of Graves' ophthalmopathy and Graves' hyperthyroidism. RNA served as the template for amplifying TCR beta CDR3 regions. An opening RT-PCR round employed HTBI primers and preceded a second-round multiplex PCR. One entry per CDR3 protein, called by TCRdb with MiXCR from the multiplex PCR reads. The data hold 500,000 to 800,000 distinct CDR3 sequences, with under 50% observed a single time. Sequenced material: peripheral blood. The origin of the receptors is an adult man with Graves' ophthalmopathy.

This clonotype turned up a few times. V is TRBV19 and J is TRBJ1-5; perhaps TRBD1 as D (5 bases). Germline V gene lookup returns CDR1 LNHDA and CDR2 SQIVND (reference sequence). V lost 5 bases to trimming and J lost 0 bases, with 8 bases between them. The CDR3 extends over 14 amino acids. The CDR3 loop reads CASSHQGSNQPQHF. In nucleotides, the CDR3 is TGTGCCAGTAGTCACCAGGGTAGCAATCAGCCCCAGCATTTT.

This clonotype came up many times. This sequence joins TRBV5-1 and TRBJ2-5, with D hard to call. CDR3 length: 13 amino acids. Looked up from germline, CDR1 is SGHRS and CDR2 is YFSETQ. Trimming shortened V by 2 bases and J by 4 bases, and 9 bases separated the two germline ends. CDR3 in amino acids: CASSFQGVETQYF. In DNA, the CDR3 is TGCGCCAGCAGCTTTCAAGGTGTAGAGACCCAGTACTTC.

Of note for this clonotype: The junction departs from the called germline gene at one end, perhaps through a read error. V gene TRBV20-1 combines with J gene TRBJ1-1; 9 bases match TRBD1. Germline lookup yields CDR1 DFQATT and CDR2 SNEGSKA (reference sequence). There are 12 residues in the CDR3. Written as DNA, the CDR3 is TGCAGAGCTACGACAGGGGGAAAGGAAGCTTTCTTT. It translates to CRATTGGKEAFF.

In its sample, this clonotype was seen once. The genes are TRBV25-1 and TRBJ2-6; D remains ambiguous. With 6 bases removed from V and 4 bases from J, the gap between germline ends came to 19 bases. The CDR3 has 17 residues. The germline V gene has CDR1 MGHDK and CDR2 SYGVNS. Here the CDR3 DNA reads TGTGCCAGCAGCCAAGTCGAATTCGGGCTCGGGGCCAACGTCCTGACTTTC. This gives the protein CASSQVEFGLGANVLTF. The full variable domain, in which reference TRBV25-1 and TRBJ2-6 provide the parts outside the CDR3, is EADIYQTPRYLVIGTGKKITLECSQTMGHDKMYWYQQDPGMELHLIHYSYGVNSTEKGDLSSESTVSRIRTEHFPLTLESARPSHTSQYLCASSQVEFGLGANVLTFGAGSRLTVL.

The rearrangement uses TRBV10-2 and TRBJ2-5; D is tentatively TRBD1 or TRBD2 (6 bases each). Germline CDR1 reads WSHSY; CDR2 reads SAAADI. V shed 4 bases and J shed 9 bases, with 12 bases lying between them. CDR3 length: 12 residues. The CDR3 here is CASSGGAQPQYF. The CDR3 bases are TGCGCCAGCAGTGGGGGGGCTCAGCCCCAGTACTTC.

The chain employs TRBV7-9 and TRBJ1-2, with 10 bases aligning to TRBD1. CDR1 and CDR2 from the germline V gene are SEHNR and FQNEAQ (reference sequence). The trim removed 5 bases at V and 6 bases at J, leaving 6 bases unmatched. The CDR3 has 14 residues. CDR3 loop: CASSPGQGRDGYTF. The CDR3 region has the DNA TGTGCCAGCAGCCCGGGACAGGGGCGGGATGGCTACACCTTC.

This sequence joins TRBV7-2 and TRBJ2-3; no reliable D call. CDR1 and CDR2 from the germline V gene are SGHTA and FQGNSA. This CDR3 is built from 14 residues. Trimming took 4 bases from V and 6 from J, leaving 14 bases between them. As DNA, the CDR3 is TGTGCCAGCAGCTCGAGACTTGGGTTGGATACGCAGTATTTT. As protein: CASSSRLGLDTQYF.

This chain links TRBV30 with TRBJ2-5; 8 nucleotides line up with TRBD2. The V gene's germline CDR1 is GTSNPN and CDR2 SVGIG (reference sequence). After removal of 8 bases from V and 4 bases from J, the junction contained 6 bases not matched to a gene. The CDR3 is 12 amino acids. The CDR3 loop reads CAHGAGGETQYF. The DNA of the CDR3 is TGTGCCCACGGGGCGGGGGGAGAGACCCAGTACTTC. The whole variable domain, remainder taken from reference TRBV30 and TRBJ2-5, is SQTIHQWPATLVQPVGSPLSLECTVEGTSNPNLYWYRQAAGRGLQLLFYSVGIGQISSEVPQNLSASRPQDRQFILSSKKLLLSDSGFYLCAHGAGGETQYFGPGTRLLVL.

The CDR3, as DNA: TGTGCCAGCAGCCAAAAAGACAGGGGACATCCCTATGGCTACACCTTC. This gives the protein CASSQKDRGHPYGYTF. This chain connects TRBV14 to TRBJ1-2; 8 bases map to TRBD1. Germline V gene lookup returns CDR1 SGHDN and CDR2 FVKESK. The CDR3 consists of 16 residues. The V segment lost 2 bases and the J segment 4 bases; nucleotides outside the gene matches: 9.

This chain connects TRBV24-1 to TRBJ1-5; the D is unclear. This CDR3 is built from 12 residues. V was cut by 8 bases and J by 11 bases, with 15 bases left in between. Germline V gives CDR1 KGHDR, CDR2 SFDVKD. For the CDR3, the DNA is TGTGCCACCACGAGCCGCCTTGGGGCCCAGCATTTT. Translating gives CATTSRLGAQHF.

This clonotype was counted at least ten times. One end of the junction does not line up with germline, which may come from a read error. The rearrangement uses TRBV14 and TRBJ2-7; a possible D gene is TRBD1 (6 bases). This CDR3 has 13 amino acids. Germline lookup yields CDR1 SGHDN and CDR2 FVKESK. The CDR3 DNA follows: TGTGCCAGCAGTCAAGCAGGGGTAAGGCAGCAGTACTTC. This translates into CASSQAGVRQQYF. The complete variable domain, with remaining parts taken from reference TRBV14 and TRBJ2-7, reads EAGVTQFPSHSVIEKGQTVTLRCDPISGHDNLYWYRRVMGKEIKFLLHFVKESKQDESGMPNNRFLAERTGGTYSTLKVQPAELEDSGVYFCASSQAGVRQQYFGPGTRLTVT.

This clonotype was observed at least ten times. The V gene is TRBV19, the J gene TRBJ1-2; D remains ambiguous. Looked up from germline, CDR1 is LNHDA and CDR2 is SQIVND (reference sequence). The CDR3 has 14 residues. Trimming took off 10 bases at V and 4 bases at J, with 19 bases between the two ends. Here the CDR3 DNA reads TGTGCCACAGACGCCGACGGGAAGGGCTATGGCTACACCTTC. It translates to CATDADGKGYGYTF.

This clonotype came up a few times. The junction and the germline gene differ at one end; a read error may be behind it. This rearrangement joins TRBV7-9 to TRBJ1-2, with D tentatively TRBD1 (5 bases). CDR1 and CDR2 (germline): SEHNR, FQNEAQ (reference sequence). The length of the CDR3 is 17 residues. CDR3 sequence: CASSQGAPAGPNYGYAF. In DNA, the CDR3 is TGCGCCAGCAGCCAAGGGGCGCCCGCAGGGCCGAACTATGGCTACGCCTTC.

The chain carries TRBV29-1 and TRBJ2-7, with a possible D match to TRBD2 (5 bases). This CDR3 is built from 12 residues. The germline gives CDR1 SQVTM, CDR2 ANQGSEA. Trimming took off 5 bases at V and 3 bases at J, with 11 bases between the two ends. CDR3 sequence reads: CSVQTGNYEQYF. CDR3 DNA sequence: TGCAGCGTTCAAACCGGGAACTACGAGCAGTACTTC.

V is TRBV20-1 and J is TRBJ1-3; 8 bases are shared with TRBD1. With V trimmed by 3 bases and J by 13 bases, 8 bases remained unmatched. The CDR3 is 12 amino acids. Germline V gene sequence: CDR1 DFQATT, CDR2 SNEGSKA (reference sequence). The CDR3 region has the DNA TGCAGTGCTAGTGACCCAGGGACAGGTATATATTTT. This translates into CSASDPGTGIYF.

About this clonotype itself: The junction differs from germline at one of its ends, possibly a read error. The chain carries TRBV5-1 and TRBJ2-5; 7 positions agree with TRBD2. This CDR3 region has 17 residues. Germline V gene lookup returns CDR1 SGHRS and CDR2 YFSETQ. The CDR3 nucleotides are TGTGCCAGCAGCTTTGATGGGCTAGCGGTTAACCAAGAGACCCAGTACTTC. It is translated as CASSFDGLAVNQETQYF.